This T cell receptor (beta chain) was obtained from a study of blood T cells in healthy people across ages. This clonotype was recorded many times. Trimming pared 0 bases from V and 0 bases from J, leaving 7 bases between. CDR1 and CDR2 from the germline V gene are MNHEY and SVGEGT. The CDR3 has 15 residues. The second PCR ran about 6 to 12 cycles with a sample-barcoded 5' primer and J-beta primers. TCRdb redid the calling of the 5' RACE reads with MiXCR, one entry per CDR3 protein. This sample has 550,000 to 650,000 distinct CDR3 sequences; about 30% occur once, and the top ten carry around 16%. This rearrangement joins TRBV6-2 or TRBV6-3 to TRBJ2-3; D is perhaps TRBD1 or TRBD2 (5 bases each). The receptor was isolated from a woman older than 75 in good health. Source material: blood. The CDR3: CASSYSGESTDTQYF. CDR3 bases: TGTGCCAGCAGTTACTCGGGGGAGAGCACAGATACGCAGTATTTT.